This T cell receptor (beta chain) was retrieved from a study of CD8 T cells in Susac syndrome. Study-level points and caveats: The TCR sequencing and HLA analysis in the study involved a relatively small number of individuals, as the study acknowledged.

The V and J ends lost 7 bases and 6 bases, in that order; junction bases with no gene match: 9. This CDR3 has 14 amino acids. Germline values: CDR1 SGDLS, CDR2 YYNGEE. CD8+ and CD4+ blood T cells underwent TCR beta sequencing. Points on this clonotype: What it binds is unknown.

Reverse transcription used roughly 0.45 to 1 ug RNA and random hexamers. MiXCR, applied by TCRdb to the immunoSEQ multiplex PCR reads, yields one record per CDR3 protein. In the table there are around 300,000 distinct CDR3 sequences, under 95% of which are singletons. The sequenced material came from CD4+ T cells from PBMCs. This TCR was sampled from a human donor with multiple sclerosis. The V gene is TRBV9, the J gene TRBJ1-2, with 10 bases that match TRBD1. For the CDR3, the DNA is TGTGCCAGCGGAGGACAGGGGGGATTGGATGGCTACACCTTC. Translated, it gives CASGGQGGLDGYTF.